A selection of T cell receptor beta chains follows, all from one sample in a study of T cells after posttransplantation cyclophosphamide. Profiling relied on immunoSEQ multiplex PCR, and the TCRdb table lists in-frame clones only, not all of them. The data contain more than 20,000 clones, 73% of them seen just once; the ten biggest clones take up about 0.7%. Sequenced material: memory CD4+ T cells sorted from PBMCs. The receptors were sampled from a woman aged 60-70 years in good health, CMV-negative, and a related stem cell transplant donor. CDR3s include the opening cysteine and the closing phenylalanine or tryptophan. A D gene is named only where the DNA matches it firmly. Only part of the rows carry a size: once, few, many, or a class if the clone is expanded.

>-|TRBJ1-1|12|TRBV6-5|-
TGTGCCAGCTCAGTCGGGACTGCTGAAGCTTTCTTT
CASSVGTAEAFF
>-|TRBJ1-2|13|TRBV4-1|-
TGCGCCAGCAGCCAGGTACAAGACTATGGCTACACCTTC
CASSQVQDYGYTF
>-|TRBJ1-1|14|TRBV27|-
TGTGCCAGCAGTTTATTGGAGGGACCTCGAGGCGCTTTCTTT
CASSLLEGPRGAFF
>-|TRBJ2-3|17|TRBV9|TRBD2
TGTGCCAGCAGCGCGGCTAGCGGGAGGAGCTTCACAGATACGCAGTATTTT
CASSAASGRSFTDTQYF
>few|TRBJ1-4|15|TRBV6-5|TRBD1
TGTGCCAGCAGTCGACAGGGAGCGAGTAATGAAAAACTGTTTTTT
CASSRQGASNEKLFF
>-|TRBJ2-7|13|TRBV19|TRBD2
TGTGCCAGTAAACAACCGGGAGCGGGGGAGCAGTACTTC
CASKQPGAGEQYF
>-|TRBJ1-2|13|TRBV19|-
TGTGCCAGTAGCCGGAGACGGAAAGATGGCTACACCTTC
CASSRRRKDGYTF
>few|TRBJ2-1|15|TRBV19|TRBD2
TGTGCCAGTGAGACCGGGACTAGCGGGGCGGGTGAGCAGTTCTTC
CASETGTSGAGEQFF
>-|TRBJ2-1|17|TRBV5-1|-
TGCGCCAGCAGCTTTGTGGGAGGAAAGGCCTCTTACAATGAGCAGTTCTTC
CASSFVGGKASYNEQFF
>-|TRBJ1-2|17|TRBV4-1|-
TGCGCCAGCAGTCACGGAGCCCCCCGGAGCCTTAACTATGGCTACACCTTC
CASSHGAPRSLNYGYTF
>-|TRBJ1-1|11|TRBV28|-
TGTGCCAGCTTCAAGGGGCGTGAAGCTTTCTTT
CASFKGREAFF
>-|TRBJ2-5|15|TRBV28|TRBD1
TGTGCCAGCAGTGAACTGGACAGGGGTAGAAAGACCCAGTACTTC
CASSELDRGRKTQYF
>-|TRBJ2-4|13|TRBV11-2|-
TGTGCCAGCAGCTTAGGCGGCAAAAACATTCAGTACTTC
CASSLGGKNIQYF
>-|TRBJ2-7|12|TRBV18|-
TGTGCCAGCTCACCATATTCCGGCGAGCAGTACTTC
CASSPYSGEQYF
>-|TRBJ1-2|16|TRBV15|-
TGTGCCACCAGCAGAGATCCGCGACAGCGATTATATGGCTACACCTTC
CATSRDPRQRLYGYTF
>-|TRBJ2-7|17|TRBV7-9|-
TGTGCCAGCAGCAGGAGCGGACGTCTCCCCAGGACCTACGAGCAGTACTTC
CASSRSGRLPRTYEQYF
>few|TRBJ1-3|16|TRBV28|-
TGTGCCAGCAGTTTAGCATACAGGGTCGCTGGAAACACCATATATTTT
CASSLAYRVAGNTIYF
>few|TRBJ2-1|18|TRBV7-9|TRBD2
TGTGCCAGCAGAAATCCCCGGGGCGGGAGGGAGAACTACAATGAGCAGTTCTTC
CASRNPRGGRENYNEQFF
>-|TRBJ1-1|14|TRBV6-1|-
TGTGCCAGCAGTGCGGGGCCAGCGGGGACTGAAGCTTTCTTT
CASSAGPAGTEAFF
>few|TRBJ2-1|13|TRBV6-5|TRBD1
TGTGCCAGCAACGACAGGGGTTACAATGAGCAGTTCTTC
CASNDRGYNEQFF
>-|TRBJ1-5|16|TRBV28|-
TGTGCCAGCAGTTTGAAGCGGGGCAATAGCAATCAGCCCCAGCATTTT
CASSLKRGNSNQPQHF
>-|TRBJ2-3|16|TRBV28|TRBD2
TGTGCCAGCAGTTTATGGACTAGCGGGGGGCTAAATACGCAGTATTTT
CASSLWTSGGLNTQYF
>-|TRBJ2-3|14|TRBV14|-
TGTGCCAGCAGCCAAGATCTAACTAGCCCAATCCGCCATTTT
CASSQDLTSPIRHF
>-|TRBJ2-1|17|TRBV7-2|-
TGTGCCAGCACCCCCCCGATGGGGCCAAGCTCCTACAATGAGCAGTTCTTC
CASTPPMGPSSYNEQFF
>-|TRBJ2-6|15|TRBV9|TRBD2
TGTGCCAGCAGCGTAAAAGCTAGCGGGAGAAGCGTCCTGACTTTC
CASSVKASGRSVLTF
>-|TRBJ1-5|15|TRBV19|TRBD1
TGTGCCAGTAAGGATCGACAGGGCTTAAGTCAGCCCCAGCATTTT
CASKDRQGLSQPQHF
>-|TRBJ1-2|15|TRBV27|TRBD1
TGTGCCAGCGGCCACCGGGACAGGCCGAACTATGGCTACACCTTC
CASGHRDRPNYGYTF
>-|TRBJ1-2|13|TRBV7-2|-
TGTGCCAGCAGCCCTGACAGGAGCTATGGCTACACCTTC
CASSPDRSYGYTF
>few|TRBJ1-4|12|TRBV28|-
TGTGCCAGCAGTTTCGGAGTAGAAAAACTGTTTTTT
CASSFGVEKLFF
>-|TRBJ2-7|18|TRBV13|TRBD2
TGTGCCAGCAGCTTAGACACGGGACTAGCGAACCTTGGCTACGAGCAGTACTTC
CASSLDTGLANLGYEQYF
>-|TRBJ2-5|13|TRBV11-2|-
TGTGCCAGCAGCTTACAGACGAGGGAGACCCAGTACTTC
CASSLQTRETQYF
>medium-sized|TRBJ2-7|13|TRBV10-3|TRBD1
TGTGCCATCAAAGGGACAGACGCTACCGAGCAGTACTTC
CAIKGTDATEQYF
>-|TRBJ2-2|15|TRBV2|TRBD2
TGTGCCAGCAGACAGACTAGCGGGGACACCGGGGAGCTGTTTTTT
CASRQTSGDTGELFF
>-|TRBJ1-1|14|TRBV5-4|-
TGTGCCAGCAGCTTGTTGGGTCGGGGGGGTGAAGCTTTCTTT
CASSLLGRGGEAFF
>-|TRBJ1-1|14|TRBV28|-
TGTGCCACCGCATTCACAGGGCTGAACACTGAAGCTTTCTTT
CATAFTGLNTEAFF
>-|TRBJ2-2|15|TRBV11-2|TRBD1
TGTGCCAGCAGCTTTAACAGGGGGCGCGGCGGGGAGCTGTTTTTT
CASSFNRGRGGELFF
>-|TRBJ1-1|15|TRBV11-2|TRBD1
TGTGCCAGCAGCTTAGGCGCAGGGGGTTTGACTGAAGCTTTCTTT
CASSLGAGGLTEAFF
>-|TRBJ2-1|16|TRBV29-1|TRBD2
TGCAGCGTTGAAAGGGGACTAGTCTCTCTGTACGATGAGCAGTTCTTC
CSVERGLVSLYDEQFF
>-|TRBJ1-5|13|TRBV6-5|-
TGTGCCACCCAAACAGGGTTGTATCAGCCCCAGCATTTT
CATQTGLYQPQHF
>-|TRBJ2-5|15|TRBV28|TRBD2
TGTGCCAGCAGTTCGCCTGGGACTAGCGTACAGACCCAGTACTTC
CASSSPGTSVQTQYF
>-|TRBJ2-7|15|TRBV6-5|TRBD1
TGTGCCAGCAGCCGCCCGGGACAGGGGGCGAGGGAGCAGTACTTC
CASSRPGQGAREQYF
>few|TRBJ1-1|14|TRBV7-9|-
TGTGCCAGCAGCTGGGGCATGCGTGGCACTGAAGCTTTCTTT
CASSWGMRGTEAFF
>-|TRBJ2-1|14|TRBV7-8|-
TGTGCCAGCAGACTACGGATATATGACAATGAGCAGTTCTTC
CASRLRIYDNEQFF
>-|TRBJ2-7|17|TRBV21-1|-
TGTGCCAGCAGCATATGGGAGAATGGGGTAAACTCCTACGAGCAGTACTTC
CASSIWENGVNSYEQYF
>-|TRBJ1-1|14|TRBV9|-
TGTGCCAGCAGCGTAGAAGCACGGGGCACTGAAGCTTTCTTT
CASSVEARGTEAFF
>-|TRBJ1-1|16|TRBV7-6|TRBD1
TGTGCCAGCAGCTTAGTACTGGGACAGGGGGACACTGAAGCTTTCTTT
CASSLVLGQGDTEAFF
>-|TRBJ1-6|14|TRBV7-9|-
TGTGCCAGCAGCTACCAGGCCGGTAATTCACCCCTCCACTTT
CASSYQAGNSPLHF
>-|TRBJ2-7|12|TRBV7-8|TRBD1
TGTGCCAGCAGCCCACAGGGGTGGAGGCAGTACTTC
CASSPQGWRQYF
>-|TRBJ2-7|15|TRBV27|TRBD1
TGTGCCAGCAGTCAGGCCGGGACAGGTTCTTACGAGCAGTACTTC
CASSQAGTGSYEQYF
>-|TRBJ1-1|14|TRBV7-6|-
TGTGCCAGCAGCTTAGGTTCGCGGAGCGCTGAAGCTTTCTTT
CASSLGSRSAEAFF
>medium-sized|TRBJ1-2|14|TRBV28|TRBD1
TGTGCCAGCAGTTTCCGGGACAGGGACTATGGCTACACCTTC
CASSFRDRDYGYTF
>-|TRBJ1-1|11|TRBV11-2|-
TGTGCCAGCAGCTTTGTGGGCGAAGCTTTCTTT
CASSFVGEAFF
>-|TRBJ1-1|16|TRBV30|-
TGTGCCTGGATTAGGCAGGAATTATCTATGAACACTGAAGCTTTCTTT
CAWIRQELSMNTEAFF
>medium-sized|TRBJ1-1|14|TRBV6-5|-
TGTGCCAGCAGTTACTCGAGTTCGAACACTGAAGCTTTCTTT
CASSYSSSNTEAFF
>-|TRBJ1-4|15|TRBV9|-
TGTGCCAGCAGCGTAGCTAATGGTCGGGGTGAAAAACTGTTTTTT
CASSVANGRGEKLFF